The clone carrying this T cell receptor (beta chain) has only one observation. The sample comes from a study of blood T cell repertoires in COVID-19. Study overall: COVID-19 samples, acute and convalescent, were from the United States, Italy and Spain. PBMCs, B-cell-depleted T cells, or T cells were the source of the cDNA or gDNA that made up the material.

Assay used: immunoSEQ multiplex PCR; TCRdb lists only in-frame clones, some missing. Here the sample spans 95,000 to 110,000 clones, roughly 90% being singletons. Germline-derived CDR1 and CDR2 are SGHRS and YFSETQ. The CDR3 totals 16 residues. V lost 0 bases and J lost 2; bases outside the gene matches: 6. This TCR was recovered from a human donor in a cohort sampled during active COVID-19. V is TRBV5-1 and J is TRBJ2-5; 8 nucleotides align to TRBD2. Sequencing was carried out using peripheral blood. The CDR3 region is CASSLAVSGTQETQYF. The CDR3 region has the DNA TGCGCCAGCAGCTTGGCGGTTAGCGGGACACAAGAGACCCAGTACTTC.